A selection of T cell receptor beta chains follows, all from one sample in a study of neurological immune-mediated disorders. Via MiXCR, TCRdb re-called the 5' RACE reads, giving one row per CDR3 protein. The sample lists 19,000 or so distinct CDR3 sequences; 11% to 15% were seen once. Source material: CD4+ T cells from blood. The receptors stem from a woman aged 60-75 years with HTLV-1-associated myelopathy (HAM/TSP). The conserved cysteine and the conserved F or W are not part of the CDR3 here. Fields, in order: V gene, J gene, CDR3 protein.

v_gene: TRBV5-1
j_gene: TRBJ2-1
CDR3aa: ASRWVGTSGSGDHNEQF

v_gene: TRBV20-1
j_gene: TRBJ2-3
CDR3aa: SARTPGPDTQY

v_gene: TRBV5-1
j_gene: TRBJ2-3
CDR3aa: ASSLEGVRTDTQY

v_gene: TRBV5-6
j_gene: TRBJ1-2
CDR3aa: ASRKAGLMGGYT

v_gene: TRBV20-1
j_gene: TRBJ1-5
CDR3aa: SARDVGDRNQPQH

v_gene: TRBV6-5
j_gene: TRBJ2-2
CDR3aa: ASRVTGVNTGELF

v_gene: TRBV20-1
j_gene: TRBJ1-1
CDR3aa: SASSGQGAHTEAF

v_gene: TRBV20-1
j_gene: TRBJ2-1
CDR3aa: SAGRPGLTDNEQF

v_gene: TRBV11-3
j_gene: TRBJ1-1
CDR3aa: ASSLGNSDTEAF

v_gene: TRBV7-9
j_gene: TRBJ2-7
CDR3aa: ASSSPGTGVYEQY

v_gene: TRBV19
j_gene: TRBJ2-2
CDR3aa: ASSIARNTGELF

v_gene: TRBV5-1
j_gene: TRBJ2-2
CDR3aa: ASGAGGPPGELF

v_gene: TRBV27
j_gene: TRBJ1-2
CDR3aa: ASSLDRNDGYT

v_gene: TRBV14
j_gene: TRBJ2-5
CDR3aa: ASSLGGALETQY

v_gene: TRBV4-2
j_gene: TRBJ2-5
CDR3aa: ASSQARGGGQETQY

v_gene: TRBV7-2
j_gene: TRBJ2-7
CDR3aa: ASGLAGPGQYEQY

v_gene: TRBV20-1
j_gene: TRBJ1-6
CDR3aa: SAGEILNSPLH

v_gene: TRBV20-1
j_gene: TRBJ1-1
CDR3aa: SAGLFTGTTEAF

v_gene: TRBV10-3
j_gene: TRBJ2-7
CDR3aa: AISETLNYEQY

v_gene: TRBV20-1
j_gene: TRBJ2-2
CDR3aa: SARDRGELF

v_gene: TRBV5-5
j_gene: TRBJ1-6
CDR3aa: ASSLLQGAILRSPLH

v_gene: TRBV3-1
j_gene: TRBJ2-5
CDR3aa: ASSQSSDYWETQY